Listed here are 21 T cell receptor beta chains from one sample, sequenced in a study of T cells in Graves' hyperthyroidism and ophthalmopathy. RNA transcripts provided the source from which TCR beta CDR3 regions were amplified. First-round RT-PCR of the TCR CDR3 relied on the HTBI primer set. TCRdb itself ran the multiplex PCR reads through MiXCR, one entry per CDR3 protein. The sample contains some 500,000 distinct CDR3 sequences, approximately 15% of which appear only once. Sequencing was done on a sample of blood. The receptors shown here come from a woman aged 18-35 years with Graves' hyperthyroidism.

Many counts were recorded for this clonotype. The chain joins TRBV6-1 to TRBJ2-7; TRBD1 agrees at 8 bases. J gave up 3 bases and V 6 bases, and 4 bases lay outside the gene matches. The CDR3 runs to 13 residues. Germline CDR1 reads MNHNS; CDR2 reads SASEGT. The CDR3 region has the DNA TGTGCCAGCAGAAGACAGGGGATCTACGAGCAGTACTTC. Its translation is CASRRQGIYEQYF.

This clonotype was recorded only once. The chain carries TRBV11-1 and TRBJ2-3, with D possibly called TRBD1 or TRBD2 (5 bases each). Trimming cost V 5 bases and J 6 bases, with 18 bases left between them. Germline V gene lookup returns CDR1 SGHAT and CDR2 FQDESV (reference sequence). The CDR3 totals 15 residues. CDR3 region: CASSQTGLMHDTQYF. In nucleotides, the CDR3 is TGTGCCAGCAGCCAAACAGGACTGATGCACGATACGCAGTATTTT.

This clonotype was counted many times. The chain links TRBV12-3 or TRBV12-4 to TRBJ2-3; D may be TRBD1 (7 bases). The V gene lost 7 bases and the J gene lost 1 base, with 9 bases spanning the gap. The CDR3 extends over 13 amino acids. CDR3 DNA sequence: TGTGCCAGCACCAGGGGGGGCACAGATACGCAGTATTTT. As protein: CASTRGGTDTQYF.

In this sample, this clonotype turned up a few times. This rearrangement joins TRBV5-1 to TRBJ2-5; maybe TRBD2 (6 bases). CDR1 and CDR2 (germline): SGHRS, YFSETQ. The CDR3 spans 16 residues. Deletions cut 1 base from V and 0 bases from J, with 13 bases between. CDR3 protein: CASSLTPTSNQETQYF. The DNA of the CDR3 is TGCGCCAGCAGCTTGACCCCAACTAGCAACCAAGAGACCCAGTACTTC.

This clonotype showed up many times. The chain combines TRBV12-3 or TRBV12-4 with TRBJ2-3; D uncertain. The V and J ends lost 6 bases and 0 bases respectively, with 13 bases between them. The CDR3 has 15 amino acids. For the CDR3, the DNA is TGTGCCAGCAGCGATGACACCACTAGCACAGATACGCAGTATTTT. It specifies CASSDDTTSTDTQYF.

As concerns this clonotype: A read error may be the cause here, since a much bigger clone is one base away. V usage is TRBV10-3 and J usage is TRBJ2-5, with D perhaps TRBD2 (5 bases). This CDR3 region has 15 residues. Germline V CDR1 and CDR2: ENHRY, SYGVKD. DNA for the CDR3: TGTGCCGTCAGTGAATGGGGTAGCGAGGAAGAGACCCAGTACTTC. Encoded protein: CAVSEWGSEEETQYF.

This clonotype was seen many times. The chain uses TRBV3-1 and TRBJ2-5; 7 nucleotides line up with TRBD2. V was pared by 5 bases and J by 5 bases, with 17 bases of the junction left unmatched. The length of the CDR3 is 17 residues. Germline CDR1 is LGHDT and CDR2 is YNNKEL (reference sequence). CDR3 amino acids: CASSYSGGVPRGETQYF. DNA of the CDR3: TGTGCCAGCAGCTATAGTGGGGGGGTCCCCCGAGGGGAGACCCAGTACTTC.

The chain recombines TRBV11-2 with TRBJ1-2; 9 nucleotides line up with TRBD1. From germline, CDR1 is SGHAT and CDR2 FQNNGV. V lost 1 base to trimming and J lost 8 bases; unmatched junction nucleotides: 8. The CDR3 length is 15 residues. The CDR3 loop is CASSLATGGVGGYTF. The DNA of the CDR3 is TGTGCCAGCAGCTTAGCGACAGGGGGGGTCGGAGGCTACACCTTC.

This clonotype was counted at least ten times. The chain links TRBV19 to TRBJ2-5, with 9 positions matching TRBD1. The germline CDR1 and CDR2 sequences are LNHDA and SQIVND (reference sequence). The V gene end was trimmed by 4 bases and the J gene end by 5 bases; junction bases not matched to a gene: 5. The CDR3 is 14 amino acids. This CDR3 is CASSRGQGWETQYF. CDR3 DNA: TGTGCCAGTAGTAGGGGACAGGGTTGGGAGACCCAGTACTTC.

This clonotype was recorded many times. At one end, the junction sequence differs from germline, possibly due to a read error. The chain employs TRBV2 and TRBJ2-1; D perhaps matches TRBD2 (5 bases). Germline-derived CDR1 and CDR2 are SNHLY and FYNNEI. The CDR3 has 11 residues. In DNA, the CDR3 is TGTGCCTGCAGTGCGGGCGATGAGCAGTTCTTC. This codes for CACSAGDEQFF. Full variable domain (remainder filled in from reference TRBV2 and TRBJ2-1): EPEVTQTPSHQVTQMGQEVILRCVPISNHLYFYWYRQILGQKVEFLVSFYNNEISEKSEIFDDQFSVERPDGSNFTLKIRSTKLEDSAMYFCACSAGDEQFFGPGTRLTVL.

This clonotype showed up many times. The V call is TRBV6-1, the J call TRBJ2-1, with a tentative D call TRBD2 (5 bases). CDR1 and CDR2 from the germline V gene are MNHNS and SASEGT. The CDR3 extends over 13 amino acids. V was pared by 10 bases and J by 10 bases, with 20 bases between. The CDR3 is CATYPGSSTEQFF. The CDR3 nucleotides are TGTGCCACTTACCCAGGTTCTAGCACAGAGCAGTTCTTC.

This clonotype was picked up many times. The CDR3 here is CASSLDLPKRATQYF. The CDR3 DNA reads as TGTGCCAGCAGCTTAGATCTTCCTAAGCGCGCGACCCAGTACTTC. J is TRBJ2-5 and V is TRBV11-3; D call uncertain. CDR1 and CDR2 from the germline V gene are SGHNT and YENEEA. Trimming took 0 bases from V and 7 from J, leaving 15 bases between them. The CDR3 totals 15 residues.

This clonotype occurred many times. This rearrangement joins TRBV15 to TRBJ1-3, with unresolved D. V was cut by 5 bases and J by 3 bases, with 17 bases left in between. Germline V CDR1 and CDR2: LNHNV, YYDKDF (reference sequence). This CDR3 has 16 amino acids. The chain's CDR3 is CATSRTYTRGGNTIYF. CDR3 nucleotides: TGTGCCACCAGCCGAACTTATACACGGGGTGGAAACACCATATATTTT.

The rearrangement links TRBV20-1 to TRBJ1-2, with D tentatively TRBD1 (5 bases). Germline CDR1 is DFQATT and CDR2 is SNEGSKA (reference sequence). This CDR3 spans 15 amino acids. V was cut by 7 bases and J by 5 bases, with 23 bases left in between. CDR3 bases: TGCAGTGTTCCCATTCCCGGGACGGCCAGTTATGGCTACACCTTC. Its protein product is CSVPIPGTASYGYTF.

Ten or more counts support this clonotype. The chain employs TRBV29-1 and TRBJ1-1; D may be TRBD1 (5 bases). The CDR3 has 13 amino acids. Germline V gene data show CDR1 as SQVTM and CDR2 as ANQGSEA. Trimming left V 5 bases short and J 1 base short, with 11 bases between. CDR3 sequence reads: CSVPGLPNTEAFF. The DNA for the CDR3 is TGCAGCGTTCCGGGACTCCCGAACACTGAAGCTTTCTTT.

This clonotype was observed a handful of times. CDR3 sequence reads: CASSPRLAEYNEQFF. CDR3 DNA sequence: TGTGCCAGCAGTCCTCGACTAGCTGAATACAATGAGCAGTTCTTC. J is TRBJ2-1 and V is TRBV9; 7 bases align to TRBD2. The length of the CDR3 is 15 residues. Losses at the gene ends were 5 bases for V and 4 bases for J; bases not matched to a gene: 9. Germline-derived CDR1 and CDR2 are SGDLS and YYNGEE. The full variable domain, with the rest looked up from reference TRBV9 and TRBJ2-1, is DSGVTQTPKHLITATGQRVTLRCSPRSGDLSVYWYQQSLDQGLQFLIQYYNGEERAKGNILERFSAQQFPDLHSELNLSSLELGDSALYFCASSPRLAEYNEQFFGPGTRLTVL.

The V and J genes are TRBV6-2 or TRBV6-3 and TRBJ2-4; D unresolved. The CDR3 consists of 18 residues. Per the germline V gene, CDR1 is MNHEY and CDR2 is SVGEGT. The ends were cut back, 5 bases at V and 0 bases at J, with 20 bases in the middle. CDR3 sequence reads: CASSMGWKRVVAKNIQYF. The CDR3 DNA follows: TGTGCCAGCAGTATGGGTTGGAAACGGGTGGTAGCCAAAAACATTCAGTACTTC.

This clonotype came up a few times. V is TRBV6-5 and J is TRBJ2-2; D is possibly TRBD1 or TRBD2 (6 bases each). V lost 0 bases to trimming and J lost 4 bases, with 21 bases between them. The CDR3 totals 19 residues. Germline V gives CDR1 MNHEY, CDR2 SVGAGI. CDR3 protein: CASSYSTGRGPPSTGELFF. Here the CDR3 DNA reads TGTGCCAGCAGTTACTCGACGGGACGGGGGCCTCCGTCCACCGGGGAGCTGTTTTTT.

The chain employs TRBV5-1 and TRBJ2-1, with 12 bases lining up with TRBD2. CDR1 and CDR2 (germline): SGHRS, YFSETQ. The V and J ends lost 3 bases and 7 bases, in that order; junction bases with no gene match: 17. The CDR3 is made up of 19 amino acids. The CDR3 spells CASSSPSGRGGGFTNEQFF. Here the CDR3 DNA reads TGCGCCAGCAGCTCCCCTAGCGGGAGGGGGGGGGGTTTTACAAATGAGCAGTTCTTC.

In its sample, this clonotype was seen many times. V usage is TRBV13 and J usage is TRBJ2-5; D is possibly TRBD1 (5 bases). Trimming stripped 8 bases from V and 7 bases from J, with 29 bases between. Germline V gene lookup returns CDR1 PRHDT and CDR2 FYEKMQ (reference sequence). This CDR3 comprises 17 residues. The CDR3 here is CASALHPSADTSGTQYF. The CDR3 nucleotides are TGTGCCAGCGCCCTCCACCCCTCCGCGGACACTTCGGGGACCCAGTACTTC.

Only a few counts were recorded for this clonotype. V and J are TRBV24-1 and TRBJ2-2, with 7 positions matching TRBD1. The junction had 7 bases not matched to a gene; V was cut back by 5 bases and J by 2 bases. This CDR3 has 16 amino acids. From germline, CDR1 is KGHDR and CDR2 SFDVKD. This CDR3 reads CATSGQGAQNTGELFF. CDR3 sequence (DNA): TGTGCCACCAGTGGACAGGGTGCCCAAAACACCGGGGAGCTGTTTTTT.